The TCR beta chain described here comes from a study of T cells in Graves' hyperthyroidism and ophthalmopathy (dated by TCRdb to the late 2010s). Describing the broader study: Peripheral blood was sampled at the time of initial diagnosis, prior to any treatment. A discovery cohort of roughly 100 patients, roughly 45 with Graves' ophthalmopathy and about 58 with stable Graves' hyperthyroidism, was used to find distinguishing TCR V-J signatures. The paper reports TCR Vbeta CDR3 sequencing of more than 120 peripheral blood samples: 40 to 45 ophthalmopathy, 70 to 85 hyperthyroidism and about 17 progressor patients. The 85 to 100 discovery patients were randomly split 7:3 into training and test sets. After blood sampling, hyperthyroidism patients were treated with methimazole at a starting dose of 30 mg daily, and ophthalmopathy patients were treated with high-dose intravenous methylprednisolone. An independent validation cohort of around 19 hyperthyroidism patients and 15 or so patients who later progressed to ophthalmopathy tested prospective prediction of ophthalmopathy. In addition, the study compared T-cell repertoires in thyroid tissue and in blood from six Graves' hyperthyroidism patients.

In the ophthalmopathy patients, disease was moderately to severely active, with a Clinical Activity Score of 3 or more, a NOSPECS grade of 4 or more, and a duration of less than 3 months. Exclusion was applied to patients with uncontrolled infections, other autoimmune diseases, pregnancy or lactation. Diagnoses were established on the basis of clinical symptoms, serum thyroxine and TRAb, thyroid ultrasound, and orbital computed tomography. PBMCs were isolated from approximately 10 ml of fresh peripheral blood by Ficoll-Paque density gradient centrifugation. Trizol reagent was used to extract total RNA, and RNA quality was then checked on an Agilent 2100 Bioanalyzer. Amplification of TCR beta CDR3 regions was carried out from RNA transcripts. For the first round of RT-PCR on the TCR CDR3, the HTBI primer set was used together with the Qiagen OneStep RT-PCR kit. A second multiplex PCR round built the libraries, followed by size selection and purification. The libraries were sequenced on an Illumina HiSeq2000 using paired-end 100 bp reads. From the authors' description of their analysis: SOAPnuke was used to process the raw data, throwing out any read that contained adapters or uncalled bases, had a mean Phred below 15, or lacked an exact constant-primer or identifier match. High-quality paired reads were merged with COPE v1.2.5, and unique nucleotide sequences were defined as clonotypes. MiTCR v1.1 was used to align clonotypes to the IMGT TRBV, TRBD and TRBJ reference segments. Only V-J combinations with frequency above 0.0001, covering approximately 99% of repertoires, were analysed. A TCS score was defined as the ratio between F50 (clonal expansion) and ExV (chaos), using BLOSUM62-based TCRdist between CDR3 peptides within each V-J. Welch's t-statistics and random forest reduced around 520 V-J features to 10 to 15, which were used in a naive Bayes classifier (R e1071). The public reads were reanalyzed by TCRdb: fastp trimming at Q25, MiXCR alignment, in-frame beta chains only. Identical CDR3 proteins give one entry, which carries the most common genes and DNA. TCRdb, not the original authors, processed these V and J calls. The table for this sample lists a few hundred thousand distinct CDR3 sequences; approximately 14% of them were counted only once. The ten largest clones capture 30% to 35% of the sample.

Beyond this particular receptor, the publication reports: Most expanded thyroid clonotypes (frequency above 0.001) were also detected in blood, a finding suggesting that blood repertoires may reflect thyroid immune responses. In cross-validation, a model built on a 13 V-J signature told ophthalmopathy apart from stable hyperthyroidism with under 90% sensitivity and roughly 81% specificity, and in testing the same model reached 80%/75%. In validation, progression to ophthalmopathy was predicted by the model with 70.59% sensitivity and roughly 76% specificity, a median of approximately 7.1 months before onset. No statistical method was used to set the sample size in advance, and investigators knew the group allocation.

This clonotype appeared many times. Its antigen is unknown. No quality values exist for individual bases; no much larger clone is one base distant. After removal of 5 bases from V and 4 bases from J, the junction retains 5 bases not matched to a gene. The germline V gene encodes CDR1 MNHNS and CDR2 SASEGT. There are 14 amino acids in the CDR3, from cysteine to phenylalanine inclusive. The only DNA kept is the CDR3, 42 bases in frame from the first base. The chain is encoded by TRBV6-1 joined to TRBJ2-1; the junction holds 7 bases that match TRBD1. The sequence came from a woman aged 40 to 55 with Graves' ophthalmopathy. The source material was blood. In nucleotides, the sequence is TGTGCCAGCAGTTTAGGGACAGAGTACAATGAGCAGTTCTTC. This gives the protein CASSLGTEYNEQFF.